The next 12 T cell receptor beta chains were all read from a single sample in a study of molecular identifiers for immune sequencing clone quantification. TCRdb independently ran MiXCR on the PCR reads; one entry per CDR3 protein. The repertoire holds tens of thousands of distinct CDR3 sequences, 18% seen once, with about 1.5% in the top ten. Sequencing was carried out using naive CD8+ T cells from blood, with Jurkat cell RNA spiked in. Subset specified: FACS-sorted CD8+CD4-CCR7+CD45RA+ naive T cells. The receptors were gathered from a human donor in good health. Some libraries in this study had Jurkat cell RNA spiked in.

The CDR3 coding sequence is TGTGCCAGCTCACCAGGAACCCCGGGCAACCCTTACAATGAGCAGTTCTTC. Encoded protein: CASSPGTPGNPYNEQFF. The chain couples TRBV18 to TRBJ2-1; no clear D gene. CDR1 is KGHSH and CDR2 is LQKENI in the germline V gene. This CDR3 has 17 residues. V was trimmed by 2 bases and J by 4 bases, leaving 18 bases between them.

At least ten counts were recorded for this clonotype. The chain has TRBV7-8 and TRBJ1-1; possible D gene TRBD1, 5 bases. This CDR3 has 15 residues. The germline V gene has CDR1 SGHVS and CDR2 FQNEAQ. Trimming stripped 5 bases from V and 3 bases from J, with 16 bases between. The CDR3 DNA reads TGTGCCAGCAGCCTAAACGACAGAGAGTACACTGAAGCTTTCTTT. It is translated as CASSLNDREYTEAFF.

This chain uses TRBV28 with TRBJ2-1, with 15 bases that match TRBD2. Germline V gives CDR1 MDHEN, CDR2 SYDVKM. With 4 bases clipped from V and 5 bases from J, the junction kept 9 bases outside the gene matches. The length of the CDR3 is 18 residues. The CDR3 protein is CASSSQTGTSGRHNEQFF. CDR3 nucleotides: TGTGCCAGCAGTTCCCAAACCGGGACTAGCGGGAGGCACAATGAGCAGTTCTTC.

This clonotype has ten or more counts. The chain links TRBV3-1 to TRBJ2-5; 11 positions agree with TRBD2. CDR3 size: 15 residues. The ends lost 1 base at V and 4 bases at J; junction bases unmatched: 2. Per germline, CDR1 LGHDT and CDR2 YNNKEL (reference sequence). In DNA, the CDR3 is TGTGCCAGCAGCCAAGCTAGCGGGAGGATAGAGACCCAGTACTTC. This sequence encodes CASSQASGRIETQYF.

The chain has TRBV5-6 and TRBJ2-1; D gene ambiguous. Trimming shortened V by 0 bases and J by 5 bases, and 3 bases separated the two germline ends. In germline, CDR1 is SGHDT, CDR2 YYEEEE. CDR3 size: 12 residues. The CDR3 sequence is CASSLANNEQFF. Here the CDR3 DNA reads TGTGCCAGCAGCTTGGCAAACAATGAGCAGTTCTTC.

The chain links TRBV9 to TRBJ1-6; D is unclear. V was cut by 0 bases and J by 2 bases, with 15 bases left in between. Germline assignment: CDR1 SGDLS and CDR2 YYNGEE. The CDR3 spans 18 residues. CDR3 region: CASSVGSGFGAYNSPLHF. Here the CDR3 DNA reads TGTGCCAGCAGCGTAGGATCGGGCTTTGGGGCCTATAATTCACCCCTCCACTTT.

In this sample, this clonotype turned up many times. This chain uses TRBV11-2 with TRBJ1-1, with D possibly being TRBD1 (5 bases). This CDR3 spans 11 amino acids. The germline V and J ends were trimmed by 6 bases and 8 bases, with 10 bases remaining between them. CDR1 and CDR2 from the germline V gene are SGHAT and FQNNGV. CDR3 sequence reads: CASRGLTEAFF. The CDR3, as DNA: TGTGCCAGCAGGGGACTGACCGAAGCTTTCTTT.

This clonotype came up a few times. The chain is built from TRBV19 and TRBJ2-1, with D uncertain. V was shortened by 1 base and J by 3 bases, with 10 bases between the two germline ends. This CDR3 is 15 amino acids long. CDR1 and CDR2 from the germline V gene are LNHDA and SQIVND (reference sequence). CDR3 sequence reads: CASSIGLSIYNEQFF. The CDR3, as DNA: TGTGCCAGTAGTATAGGCTTATCCATCTACAATGAGCAGTTCTTC.

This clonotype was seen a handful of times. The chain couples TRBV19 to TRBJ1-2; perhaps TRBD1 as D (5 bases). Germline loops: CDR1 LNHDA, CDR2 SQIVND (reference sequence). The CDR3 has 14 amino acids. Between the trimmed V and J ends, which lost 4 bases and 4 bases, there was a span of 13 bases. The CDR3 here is CASSTPSGFYGYTF. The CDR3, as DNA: TGTGCCAGTAGTACCCCGTCAGGGTTCTATGGCTACACCTTC.

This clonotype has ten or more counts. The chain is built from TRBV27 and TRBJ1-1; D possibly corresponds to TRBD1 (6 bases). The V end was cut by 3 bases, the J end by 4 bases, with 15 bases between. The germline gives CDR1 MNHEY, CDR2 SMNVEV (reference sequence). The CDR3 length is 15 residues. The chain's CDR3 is CASSLVRGPGTEAFF. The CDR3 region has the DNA TGTGCCAGCAGTTTGGTGCGGGGGCCGGGCACTGAAGCTTTCTTT.

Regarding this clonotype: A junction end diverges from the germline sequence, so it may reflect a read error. This CDR3 is CASSFGLASYNEQSF. CDR3 DNA sequence: TGTGCCAGCAGCTTTGGGCTAGCATCCTACAATGAGCAGTCCTTC. This sequence joins TRBV7-6 and TRBJ2-1, with D possibly matching TRBD2 (5 bases). Germline loops: CDR1 SGHVS, CDR2 FNYEAQ. The CDR3 is 15 residues long.

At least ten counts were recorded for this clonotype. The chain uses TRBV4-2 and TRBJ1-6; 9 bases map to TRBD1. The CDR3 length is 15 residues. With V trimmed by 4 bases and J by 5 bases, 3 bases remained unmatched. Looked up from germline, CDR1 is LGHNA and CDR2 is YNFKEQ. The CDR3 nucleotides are TGTGCCAGCAGCCGCTGGACAGGGGATAATTCACCCCTCCACTTT. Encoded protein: CASSRWTGDNSPLHF.